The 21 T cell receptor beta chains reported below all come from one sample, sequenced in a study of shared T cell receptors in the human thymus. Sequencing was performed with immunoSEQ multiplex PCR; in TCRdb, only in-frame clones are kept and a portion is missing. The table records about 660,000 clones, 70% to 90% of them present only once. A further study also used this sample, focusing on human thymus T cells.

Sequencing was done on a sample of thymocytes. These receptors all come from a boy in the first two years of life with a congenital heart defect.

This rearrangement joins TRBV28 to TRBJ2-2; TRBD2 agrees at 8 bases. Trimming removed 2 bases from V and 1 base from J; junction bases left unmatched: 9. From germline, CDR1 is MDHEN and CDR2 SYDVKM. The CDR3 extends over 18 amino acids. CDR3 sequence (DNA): TGTGCCAGCAGTTTAGGGCTAGCGGGCCGAGGGAACACCGGGGAGCTGTTTTTT. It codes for CASSLGLAGRGNTGELFF.

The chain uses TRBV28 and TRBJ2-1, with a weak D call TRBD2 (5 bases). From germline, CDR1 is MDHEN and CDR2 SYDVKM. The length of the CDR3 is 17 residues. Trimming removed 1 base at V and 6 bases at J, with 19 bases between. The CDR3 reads CASSLSHGVASLNEQFF. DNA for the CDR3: TGTGCCAGCAGTTTATCCCACGGGGTAGCGAGTCTCAATGAGCAGTTCTTC.

The CDR3: CASSLVRQGPSTDTQYF. CDR3 bases: TGTGCCAGCAGCCTCGTACGACAGGGCCCTAGCACAGATACGCAGTATTTT. The chain couples TRBV14 to TRBJ2-3; TRBD1 agrees at 7 bases. Per germline, CDR1 SGHDN and CDR2 FVKESK. Losses at the gene ends were 4 bases for V and 0 bases for J; bases not matched to a gene: 10. The CDR3 extends over 17 amino acids.

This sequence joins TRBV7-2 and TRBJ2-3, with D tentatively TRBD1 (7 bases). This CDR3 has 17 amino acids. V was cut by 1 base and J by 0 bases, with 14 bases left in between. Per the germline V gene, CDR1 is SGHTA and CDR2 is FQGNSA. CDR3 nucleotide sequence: TGTGCCAGCAGCTTAGAACCAGGGGGGCCCAGCACAGATACGCAGTATTTT. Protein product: CASSLEPGGPSTDTQYF.

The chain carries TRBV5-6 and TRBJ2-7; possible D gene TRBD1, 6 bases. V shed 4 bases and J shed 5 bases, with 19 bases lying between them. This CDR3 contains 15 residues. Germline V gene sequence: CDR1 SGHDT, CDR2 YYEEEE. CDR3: CASSLPTQGINEQYF. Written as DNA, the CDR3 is TGTGCCAGCAGCCTACCTACACAGGGAATCAACGAGCAGTACTTC.

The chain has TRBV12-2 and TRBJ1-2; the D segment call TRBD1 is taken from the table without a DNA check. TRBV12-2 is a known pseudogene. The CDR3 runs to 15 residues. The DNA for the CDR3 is TGTGCAAGTCGCTTAGTCGGACAGGGGGTTGGTGGCTACACCTTC. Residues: CASRLVGQGVGGYTF.

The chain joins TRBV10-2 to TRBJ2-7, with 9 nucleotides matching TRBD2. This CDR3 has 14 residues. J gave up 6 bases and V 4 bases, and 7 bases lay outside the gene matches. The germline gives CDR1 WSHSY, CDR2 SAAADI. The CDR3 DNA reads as TGCGCCAGCAGTGGGGAGGGACTAGCCGGCGAGCAGTACTTC. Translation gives CASSGEGLAGEQYF.

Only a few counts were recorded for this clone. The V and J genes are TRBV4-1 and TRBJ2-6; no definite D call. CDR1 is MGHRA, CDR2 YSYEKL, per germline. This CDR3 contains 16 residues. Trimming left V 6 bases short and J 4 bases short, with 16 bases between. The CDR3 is CASRDPGPSGANVLTF. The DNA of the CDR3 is TGCGCCAGCAGGGATCCGGGTCCCAGCGGGGCCAACGTCCTGACTTTC.

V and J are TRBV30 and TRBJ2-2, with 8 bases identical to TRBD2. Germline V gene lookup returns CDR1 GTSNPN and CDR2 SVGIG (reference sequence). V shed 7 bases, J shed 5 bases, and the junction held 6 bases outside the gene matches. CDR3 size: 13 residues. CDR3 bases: TGTGCCTTGAGCGGGAGCGGTACCGGGGAGCTGTTTTTT. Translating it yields CALSGSGTGELFF. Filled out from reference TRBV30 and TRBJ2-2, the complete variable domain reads SQTIHQWPATLVQPVGSPLSLECTVEGTSNPNLYWYRQAAGRGLQLLFYSVGIGQISSEVPQNLSASRPQDRQFILSSKKLLLSDSGFYLCALSGSGTGELFFGEGSRLTVL.

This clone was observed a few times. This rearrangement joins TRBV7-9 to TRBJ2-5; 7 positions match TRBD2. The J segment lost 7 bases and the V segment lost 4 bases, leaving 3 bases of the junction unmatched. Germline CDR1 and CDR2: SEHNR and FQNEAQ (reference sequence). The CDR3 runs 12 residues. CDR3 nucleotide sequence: TGTGCCAGCAGCTCGGGCGGGGGGACCCAGTACTTC. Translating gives CASSSGGGTQYF.

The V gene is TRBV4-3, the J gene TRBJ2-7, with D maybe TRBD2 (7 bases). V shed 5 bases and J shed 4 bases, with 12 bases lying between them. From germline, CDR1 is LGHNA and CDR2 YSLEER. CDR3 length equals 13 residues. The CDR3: CASSGGGAYEQYF. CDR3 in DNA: TGCGCCAGCAGCGGCGGGGGCGCATACGAGCAGTACTTC.

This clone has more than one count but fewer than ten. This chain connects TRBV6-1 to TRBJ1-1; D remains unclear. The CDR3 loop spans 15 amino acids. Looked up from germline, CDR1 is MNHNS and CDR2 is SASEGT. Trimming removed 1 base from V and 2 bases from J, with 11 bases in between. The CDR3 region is CASSEVVGPNTEAFF. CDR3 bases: TGTGCCAGCAGTGAAGTAGTCGGTCCTAACACTGAAGCTTTCTTT.

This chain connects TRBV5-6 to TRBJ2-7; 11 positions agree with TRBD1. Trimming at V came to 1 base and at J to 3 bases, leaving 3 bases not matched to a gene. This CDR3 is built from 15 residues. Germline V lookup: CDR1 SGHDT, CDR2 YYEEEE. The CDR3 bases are TGTGCCAGCAGCTTGTATGGGACAGGGGGCTACGAGCAGTACTTC. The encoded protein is CASSLYGTGGYEQYF.

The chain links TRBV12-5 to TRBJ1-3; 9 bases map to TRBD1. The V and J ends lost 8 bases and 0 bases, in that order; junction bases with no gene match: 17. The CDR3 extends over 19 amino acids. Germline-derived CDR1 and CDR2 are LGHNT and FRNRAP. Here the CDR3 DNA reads TGTGCTAGTTTTAAGGGGGACAGGGAGCAGACTCTCTCTGGAAACACCATATATTTT. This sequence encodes CASFKGDREQTLSGNTIYF.

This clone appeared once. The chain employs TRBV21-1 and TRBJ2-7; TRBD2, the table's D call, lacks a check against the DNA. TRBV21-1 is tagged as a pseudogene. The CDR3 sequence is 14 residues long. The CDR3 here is CASGEAGGLGEQYF. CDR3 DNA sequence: TGTGCCAGCGGGGAAGCGGGAGGGTTGGGTGAGCAGTACTTC.

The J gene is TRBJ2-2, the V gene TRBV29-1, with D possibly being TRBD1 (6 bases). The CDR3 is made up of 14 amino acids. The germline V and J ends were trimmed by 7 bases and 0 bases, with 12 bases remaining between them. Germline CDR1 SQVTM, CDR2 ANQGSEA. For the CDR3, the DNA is TGCAGCGGACAACAGGGTTCGAACACCGGGGAGCTGTTTTTT. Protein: CSGQQGSNTGELFF.

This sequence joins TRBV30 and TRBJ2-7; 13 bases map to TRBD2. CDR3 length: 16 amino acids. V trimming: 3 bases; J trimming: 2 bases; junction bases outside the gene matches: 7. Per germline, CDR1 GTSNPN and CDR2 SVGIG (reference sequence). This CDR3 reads CAWRLPGLAGPYEQYF. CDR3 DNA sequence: TGTGCCTGGAGGCTACCGGGACTAGCGGGGCCCTACGAGCAGTACTTC.

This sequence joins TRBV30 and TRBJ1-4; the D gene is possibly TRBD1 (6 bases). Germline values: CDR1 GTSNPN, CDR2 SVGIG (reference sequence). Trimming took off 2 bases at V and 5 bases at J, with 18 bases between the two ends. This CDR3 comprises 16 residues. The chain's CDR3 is CAWSTPDRFLNEKLFF. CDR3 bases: TGTGCCTGGAGTACGCCCGACAGGTTTCTAAATGAAAAACTGTTTTTT.

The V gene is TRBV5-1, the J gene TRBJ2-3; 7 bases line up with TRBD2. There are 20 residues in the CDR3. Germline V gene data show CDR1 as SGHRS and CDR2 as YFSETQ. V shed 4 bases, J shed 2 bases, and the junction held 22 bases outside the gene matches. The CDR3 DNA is TGCGCCAGCAGCCACCCGCCCGGGACTACTTACTACCCCCCCACAGATACGCAGTATTTT. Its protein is CASSHPPGTTYYPPTDTQYF.

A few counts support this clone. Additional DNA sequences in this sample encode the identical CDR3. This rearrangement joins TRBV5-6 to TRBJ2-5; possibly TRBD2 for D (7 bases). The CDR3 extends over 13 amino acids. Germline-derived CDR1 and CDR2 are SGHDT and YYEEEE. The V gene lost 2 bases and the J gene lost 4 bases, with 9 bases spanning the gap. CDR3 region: CASSFGGRETQYF. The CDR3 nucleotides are TGTGCCAGCAGCTTCGGGGGGCGAGAGACCCAGTACTTC.

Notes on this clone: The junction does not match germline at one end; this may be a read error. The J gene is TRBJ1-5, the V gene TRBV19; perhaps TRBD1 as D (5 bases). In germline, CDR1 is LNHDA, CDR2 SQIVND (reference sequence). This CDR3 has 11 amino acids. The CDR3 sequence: CAGGFSQPQHF. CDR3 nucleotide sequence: TGCGCGGGGGGTTTCAGTCAGCCCCAGCATTTT. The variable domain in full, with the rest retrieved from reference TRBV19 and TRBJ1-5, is DGGITQSPKYLFRKEGQNVTLSCEQNLNHDAMYWYRQDPGQGLRLIYYSQIVNDFQKGDIAEGYSVSREKKESFPLTVTSAQKNPTAFYLCAGGFSQPQHFGDGTRLSIL.